This TCR beta chain was identified in a study of molecular identifiers for immune sequencing clone quantification. A single record per CDR3 protein comes from TCRdb applying MiXCR to the PCR reads. The repertoire holds 400,000 to 600,000 distinct CDR3 sequences, with about a quarter as singletons. The CDR3 length is 15 residues. Trimming took off 4 bases at V and 1 base at J, with 14 bases between the two ends. Germline values: CDR1 SGDLS, CDR2 YYNGEE. Sequenced: naive CD8+ T cells from blood, with Jurkat cell RNA spiked in. As to subset: FACS-sorted CD8+CD4-CCR7+CD45RA+ naive T cells. The chain has TRBV9 and TRBJ1-1; perhaps TRBD1 as D (5 bases). The receptor comes from a human donor in good health. Some libraries in this study had Jurkat cell RNA spiked in. This CDR3 reads CASSMGGTRNTEAFF. CDR3 coding DNA: TGTGCCAGCAGCATGGGTGGGACGCGGAACACTGAAGCTTTCTTT.